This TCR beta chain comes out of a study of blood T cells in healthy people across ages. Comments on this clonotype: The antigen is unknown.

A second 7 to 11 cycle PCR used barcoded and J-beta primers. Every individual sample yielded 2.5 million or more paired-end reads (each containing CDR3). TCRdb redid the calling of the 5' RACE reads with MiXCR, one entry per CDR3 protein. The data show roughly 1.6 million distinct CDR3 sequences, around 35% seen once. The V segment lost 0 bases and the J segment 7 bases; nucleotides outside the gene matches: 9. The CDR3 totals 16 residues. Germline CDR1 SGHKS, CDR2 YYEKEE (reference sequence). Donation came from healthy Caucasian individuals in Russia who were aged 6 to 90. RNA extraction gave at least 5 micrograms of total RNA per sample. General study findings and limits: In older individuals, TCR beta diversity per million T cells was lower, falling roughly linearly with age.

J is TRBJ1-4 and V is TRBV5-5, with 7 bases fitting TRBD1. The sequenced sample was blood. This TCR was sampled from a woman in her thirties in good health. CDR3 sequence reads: CASSLGRQGPAEKLFF. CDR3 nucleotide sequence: TGTGCCAGCAGCTTGGGCAGACAGGGTCCGGCTGAAAAACTGTTTTTT.